This TCR beta chain originates from a study of OX40 agonist ivuxolimab in advanced cancers. Study information: Averaging 60 years in age, with a range of roughly 23 to 85, the cohort was around 85% male. Three partial responders included one hepatocellular carcinoma patient and two cutaneous melanoma patients.

In this sample, this clone turned up a few times. Its specificity is unknown. This table comes from immunoSEQ multiplex PCR, and its TCRdb copy is limited to in-frame clones, with some not included. The sample includes tens of thousands of clones, about nine tenths of them seen just once. V lost 0 bases to trimming and J lost 0 bases, with 10 bases between them. There are 16 residues in the CDR3. The germline gives CDR1 SGHDT, CDR2 YYEEEE. Study conclusions and caveats: Among the lowest levels of clonal expansion were found in partial responders at 0.1-3.0 mg/kg.

The chain links TRBV5-6 to TRBJ1-3, with D unresolved. Sequenced here: CD4+ or CD8+ T cells sorted from blood, sampled in a trial of the OX40 agonist ivuxolimab. This clonotype was obtained from an adult with an advanced solid tumor such as melanoma, head and neck, liver or kidney cancer. This chain's CDR3 is CASSLGSGFSGNTIYF. CDR3 nucleotide sequence: TGTGCCAGCAGCTTGGGAAGTGGATTCTCTGGAAACACCATATATTTT.